A selection of T cell receptor beta chains follows, all from one sample in a study of T cell changes during pregnancy in multiple sclerosis. Repertoires were generated with immunoSEQ multiplex PCR, while TCRdb's copy carries only in-frame clones and drops some. The table shows tens of thousands of clones, with 90% occurring only once. The specimen comprised CD4+ T cells from peripheral blood mononuclear cells, sampled in the third trimester of pregnancy. The receptors were gathered from a female donor in good health, enrolled as a control in a pregnancy study. The CDR3 runs from the conserved cysteine through the conserved F or W. D genes are given only for firm matches. Some rows mark clone size as missing; the rest say once, few, many or name a class of expanded clone.

J gene	V gene	D gene	clone size	CDR3 DNA	CDR3 protein
TRBJ2-1	TRBV30	-	-	TGTGCCTGGGGGGGCTGGGGGGGATCCTACAATGAGCAGTTCTTC	CAWGGWGGSYNEQFF
TRBJ2-1	TRBV2	-	-	TGTGCCAGCAGCGGGCTAAAGACAGTGTTAGAGGAGTTCTTC	CASSGLKTVLEEFF
TRBJ1-1	TRBV29-1	-	-	TGCAGCACCCGACCGGAGGGGACTGAAGCTTTCTTT	CSTRPEGTEAFF
TRBJ1-4	TRBV27	TRBD1	-	TGTGCCAGCAGTTTAAGCAGGGGGAACGAAAAACTGTTTTTT	CASSLSRGNEKLFF
TRBJ2-1	TRBV10-3	TRBD2	-	TGTGCCATCACGGGACTAGCGGGCTCCTACAATGAGCAGTTCTTC	CAITGLAGSYNEQFF
TRBJ2-5	TRBV11-2	TRBD2	-	TGTGCCAGCAGCGCGCAAGCGGGGTCACAAGAGACCCAGTACTTC	CASSAQAGSQETQYF
TRBJ1-2	TRBV30	-	-	TGTGCCTCCCTAGGCGGGAGCTATGGCTACACCTTC	CASLGGSYGYTF
TRBJ2-5	TRBV12-5	TRBD2	-	TGTGCTAGTGGTTTGCTCCGACTAGCGGGAACCCAAGAGACCCAGTACTTC	CASGLLRLAGTQETQYF
TRBJ2-1	TRBV27	TRBD2	-	TGTGCCAGCAGTCCCAGGTGGGAGGGTCATAAGTTCTTC	CASSPRWEGHKFF
TRBJ1-2	TRBV30	-	-	TGTGCCTGTAATGGCTACACCTTC	CACNGYTF
TRBJ1-4	TRBV6-1	-	few	TGTGCCAGCAGTGATAGGGGGAGTGAAAAACTGTTTTTT	CASSDRGSEKLFF
TRBJ2-7	TRBV6-1	TRBD2	-	TGTGCCAGCATCATCTCAAGCGGGGGGGCCGCCGAGCAGTACTTC	CASIISSGGAAEQYF
TRBJ1-2	TRBV7-2	-	-	TGTGCCAGCAGCTTGGGCCCGAAAGAAACTAACTATGGCTACACCTTC	CASSLGPKETNYGYTF
TRBJ2-3	TRBV11-3	TRBD2	-	TGTGCCAGCAGCCCCTATAGCGGGGGGGTGTTAGATACGCAGTATTTT	CASSPYSGGVLDTQYF
TRBJ2-7	TRBV7-8	TRBD2	-	TGTGCCAGCAGCTTTGGAGTTCTAGCGGGGGAGCAGTACTTC	CASSFGVLAGEQYF
TRBJ1-1	TRBV30	-	-	TGTGCCTGGAGTGTACAGTCTAACACTGAAGCTTTCTTT	CAWSVQSNTEAFF
TRBJ1-1	TRBV18	-	-	TGTGCCAGCTCACCAGAGGTTGGCCAAGTCACTGAAGCTTTCTTT	CASSPEVGQVTEAFF